The rows below give T cell receptor beta chains drawn from one sample of a study of post-analysis software for immune sequencing data. Using its own MiXCR run on the PCR reads, TCRdb lists one record per CDR3 protein. The sample holds approximately 460,000 distinct CDR3 sequences, around 40% seen once. What was sequenced was blood. All receptors derive from a girl aged 10-17 years with multiple sclerosis. Each CDR3 is given without its conserved first and last residue. The order of the fields is D gene, CDR3 length, V gene, CDR3 protein. D genes are given only for firm matches.

. | 12 | TRBV7-9 | ASSLGQYNEKLF
. | 13 | TRBV7-2 | ASTLASLSTDTQY
. | 14 | TRBV5-5 | ASSLAAGPGAEKLF
TRBD2 | 12 | TRBV29-1 | SVDGLAGGYEQY
. | 12 | TRBV12-3/TRBV12-4 | ASSLIAIEYEQY
. | 13 | TRBV5-1 | ASSLGVGSYNEQF
. | 14 | TRBV28 | ASSFRDGSGANVLT
. | 13 | TRBV5-1 | ASSLQGRGQETQY
. | 16 | TRBV28 | ASSLIVSRAGRYNEQF
TRBD2 | 14 | TRBV9 | ASSVVSSGSYNEQF
. | 12 | TRBV4-2 | ASSQGFGEDEQF
TRBD2 | 15 | TRBV4-2 | ASSQRTSGRRQETQY
. | 11 | TRBV29-1 | SVDVDSRETQY
. | 14 | TRBV7-9 | ASSTTIGGGERPQY
. | 19 | TRBV4-1 | ASSQGISQGVAWTSTDTQY
TRBD2 | 15 | TRBV10-3 | AISAGGPLGSYNEQF
TRBD1 | 13 | TRBV4-2 | ASSQDRTGGGEQY
. | 12 | TRBV10-2 | ASSEDGSYNEQF
. | 8 | TRBV25-1 | ASMATEAF
. | 15 | TRBV15 | ATARGTGGSYNSPLH
. | 14 | TRBV7-9 | ASSLVAPGGNQPQH
. | 13 | TRBV5-1 | ASSSSGTSTDTQY
. | 10 | TRBV12-3/TRBV12-4 | ASSLAKVEAF
TRBD1 | 10 | TRBV6-6 | ASSRQGHEQY
. | 12 | TRBV7-2 | ASSTTRAYNEQF
. | 12 | TRBV7-2 | ASSLVGSAYEQY
TRBD2 | 13 | TRBV29-1 | SGRTSGRAGDTQY
. | 12 | TRBV10-3 | AISELEGPYEQY
. | 11 | TRBV5-6 | ASSWGPSYEQY
. | 12 | TRBV2 | ASSPDRRSYEQY
. | 11 | TRBV29-1 | SVEVAGSNTIY
. | 11 | TRBV28 | ARRGNRDYEQY
. | 9 | TRBV12-3/TRBV12-4 | ASRQGWEQY
. | 15 | TRBV20-1 | SAQGGKQSGYGVTQY
. | 12 | TRBV12-3/TRBV12-4 | ASSRTVNTGELF
TRBD1 | 12 | TRBV7-9 | ASSLGGQGAGAF
TRBD2 | 13 | TRBV2 | ASRGTSGSINEQF
. | 9 | TRBV28 | AGTNTYEQY
. | 13 | TRBV20-1 | SARGTGQGYQPQH
. | 13 | TRBV20-1 | SATRRGAYNSPLH
. | 13 | TRBV6-1 | ASSPKVGDFNEQY
TRBD2 | 14 | TRBV7-2 | ASTLSGAGGADTQY
. | 11 | TRBV10-3 | AISTGSGNTIY
. | 11 | TRBV27 | ASSYEGQGELF
. | 11 | TRBV20-1 | SAHSATNEKLF
. | 13 | TRBV4-1 | ASSQDSRDKYEQY
TRBD2 | 13 | TRBV6-5 | ASSGTSGTKETQY
TRBD1 | 15 | TRBV4-1 | ASSQDVSRGNRQPQH
TRBD2 | 14 | TRBV5-1 | ASSQEGDYNYNEQF
TRBD2 | 12 | TRBV20-1 | SASRSGSTGEQF
. | 12 | TRBV28 | ASSLGGAARGYT
. | 10 | TRBV7-9 | ASSLYAAEQY
TRBD2 | 14 | TRBV7-6 | ASSLGGTSGEGEQY
. | 10 | TRBV25-1 | ASKGDQETQY
TRBD1 | 13 | TRBV27 | ASRPRTGELETQY
. | 11 | TRBV12-3/TRBV12-4 | ASSRRVTYEQY
TRBD1 | 14 | TRBV7-9 | ASSFWGQGAYNEQF
. | 13 | TRBV12-3/TRBV12-4 | ASSQEGDSNQPQH
TRBD2 | 14 | TRBV5-1 | ASSYLAGRPTDTQY